Listed below are T cell receptor beta chains from one sample, sequenced in a study of cytomegalovirus exposure and HLA in healthy donors. Method: immunoSEQ multiplex PCR; TCRdb's copy keeps in-frame clones and lacks some. The table has about 100,000 clones, around 80% seen once; the top ten hold over 3.5%. Sequences were obtained from PBMCs. The origin of the receptors is a woman aged 45 to 65 in good health and CMV-seropositive. Both conserved end residues are part of each CDR3. Where a row states a size, it is once, few, many or the class of an expanded clone; other rows omit it.

V: TRBV5-1; size: .; J: TRBJ2-7; CDR3: CASSLSGSPGHTYEQYF
V: TRBV29-1; size: .; J: TRBJ2-1; CDR3: CSVDEPRSKTYNEQFF
V: TRBV7-8; size: .; J: TRBJ1-2; CDR3: CASSAQGNYGYTF
V: TRBV14; size: .; J: TRBJ1-2; CDR3: CASSQEQGDYGYTF
V: TRBV18; size: .; J: TRBJ1-1; CDR3: CASSLQGAPTEAFF
V: TRBV28; size: .; J: TRBJ1-4; CDR3: CASSRPGQPNEKLFF
V: TRBV6-5; size: .; J: TRBJ1-1; CDR3: CASSYSESAEAFF
V: TRBV14; size: .; J: TRBJ2-2; CDR3: CASSQVNAWGATGELFF
V: TRBV11-2; size: once; J: TRBJ1-1; CDR3: CASSLDGYTEAFF
V: TRBV21-1; size: .; J: TRBJ2-5; CDR3: CASSSTMGGHETQYF
V: TRBV11-2; size: .; J: TRBJ1-1; CDR3: CASSSALGGEATEAFF
V: TRBV30; size: once; J: TRBJ2-7; CDR3: CAWTGLAETYEQYF
V: TRBV4-1; size: few; J: TRBJ1-1; CDR3: CASSQEIGGGGTEAFF
V: TRBV6-5; size: .; J: TRBJ1-1; CDR3: CASRTGGEAFF
V: TRBV7-7; size: .; J: TRBJ2-7; CDR3: CASSLGASAGDSEQYF
V: TRBV10-2; size: once; J: .; CDR3: CASGDRSSYEQYF
V: TRBV4-1; size: .; J: TRBJ2-2; CDR3: CASSRRLDTGELFF
V: TRBV19; size: many; J: TRBJ1-4; CDR3: CASNRMGQSNEKLFF
V: TRBV4-2; size: few; J: TRBJ2-5; CDR3: CASSQGLLQETQYF
V: TRBV27; size: .; J: TRBJ1-2; CDR3: CASRAGGPLYGYTF
V: TRBV29-1; size: .; J: TRBJ1-1; CDR3: CSVGRGGSAEAFF
V: TRBV9; size: once; J: TRBJ2-5; CDR3: CASSGAAGGAETQYF
V: TRBV6-1; size: .; J: TRBJ1-5; CDR3: CASSEAVPGTGQHF
V: TRBV10-3; size: .; J: TRBJ2-3; CDR3: CAISDPTGDASTGTQYF
V: TRBV15; size: .; J: TRBJ2-3; CDR3: CATSRDPGKQDTQYF
V: TRBV18; size: once; J: TRBJ1-2; CDR3: CASSPTGHNYGYTF
V: TRBV30; size: few; J: TRBJ2-7; CDR3: CAWSWTSGRVYEQYF
V: TRBV5-1; size: .; J: TRBJ2-4; CDR3: CASSHVVGQGNIQYF
V: TRBV6-6; size: few; J: TRBJ1-1; CDR3: CASTRDTHTEAFF
V: TRBV5-1; size: .; J: TRBJ2-3; CDR3: CASSLAGTSGSSTDTQYF
V: TRBV29-1; size: .; J: TRBJ1-1; CDR3: CSVEYGVSTEAFF
V: TRBV30; size: .; J: .; CDR3: CGGGASYEQYF
V: TRBV27; size: .; J: TRBJ2-7; CDR3: CASSPRQESYEQYF
V: TRBV11-3; size: .; J: TRBJ1-1; CDR3: CASSFAHMAEAFF
V: TRBV15; size: .; J: TRBJ1-3; CDR3: CATSRESGWNTIYF
V: TRBV2; size: .; J: TRBJ2-3; CDR3: CASSLTGRERDTQYF
V: TRBV10-1; size: .; J: TRBJ1-2; CDR3: CARGKSQLNRGRESYGYTF
V: TRBV29-1; size: .; J: TRBJ1-2; CDR3: CSASQEDGYTF
V: TRBV7-8; size: .; J: TRBJ1-5; CDR3: CASSSGPAGDQPQHF
V: TRBV20-1; size: .; J: TRBJ2-1; CDR3: CLLTSGNEQFF
V: TRBV5-1; size: .; J: TRBJ2-5; CDR3: CASSWRGSGEQETQYF